Included here is one TCR beta chain sequence, with context. Its specificity is unknown. This sample was included in a study of cytomegalovirus exposure and HLA in healthy donors. Study-level points and caveats: It was taken for granted in presence/absence analyses that sequencing depth across donors was roughly uniform.

The donors were healthy bone marrow donors. PCR employed 60 Vbeta and 13 Jbeta primers. The assay was immunoSEQ multiplex PCR, and TCRdb's table has in-frame clones only and misses some. This table holds almost 200,000 clones, around 79% found once. Looked up from germline, CDR1 is LGHNA and CDR2 is YNFKEQ. This CDR3 region has 16 residues. The ends were cut back, 4 bases at V and 0 bases at J, with 12 bases in the middle. Sequenced material: PBMCs. The TCR originated in a male donor in good health and CMV-seropositive. The chain uses TRBV4-2 and TRBJ2-2; D might be TRBD2 (5 bases). Here the CDR3 DNA reads TGTGCCAGCAGCCCTGCGCGAGGGACGAACACCGGGGAGCTGTTTTTT. It specifies CASSPARGTNTGELFF.